These 15 T cell receptor beta chains were sequenced from one sample in a study of T cells in Graves' hyperthyroidism and ophthalmopathy. The source material, RNA transcripts, was used to amplify TCR beta CDR3 regions. The HTBI set primed first-round TCR CDR3 RT-PCR. TCRdb passed the multiplex PCR reads through MiXCR, listing each CDR3 protein once. Of more than 500,000 distinct CDR3 sequences in the sample, around 15% are singletons; the top ten hold about 29%. Sample: blood. These receptors were collected from a woman in her twenties or thirties with Graves' ophthalmopathy.

The V call is TRBV27, the J call TRBJ2-4; D gene ambiguous. Germline assignment: CDR1 MNHEY and CDR2 SMNVEV (reference sequence). The CDR3 has 17 amino acids. With 2 bases removed from V and 0 bases from J, the gap between germline ends came to 14 bases. The CDR3 DNA reads TGTGCCAGCAGTTTAAAGTTCCCACCCCTAGCCAAAAACATTCAGTACTTC. It specifies CASSLKFPPLAKNIQYF.

V is TRBV5-8 and J is TRBJ2-1; a possible D gene is TRBD2 (5 bases). The CDR3 spans 13 residues. The V end was cut by 0 bases, the J end by 10 bases, with 11 bases between. Germline CDR1 and CDR2: SGHTS and YDEGEE. CDR3 amino acids: CASSLASRGEQFF. In nucleotides, the CDR3 is TGTGCCAGCAGCTTGGCCTCGCGAGGGGAGCAGTTCTTC.

This clonotype was detected ten times or more. The chain is built from TRBV20-1 and TRBJ2-2, with 9 nucleotides matching TRBD2. The V and J ends lost 2 bases and 5 bases, in that order; junction bases with no gene match: 0. The CDR3 length is 13 residues. Germline V gene data show CDR1 as DFQATT and CDR2 as SNEGSKA (reference sequence). The CDR3 DNA is TGCAGTGCTAGAACTAGCGGGACCGGGGAGCTGTTTTTT. This gives the protein CSARTSGTGELFF.

In this sample, this clonotype turned up many times. This chain connects TRBV15 to TRBJ1-5; D not resolved. The CDR3 is 14 amino acids. CDR1 is LNHNV, CDR2 YYDKDF, per germline (reference sequence). V lost 3 bases and J lost 7, with 13 bases in between. DNA of the CDR3: TGTGCCACCAGCAGGGAAAACAGCGACCAGCCCCAGCATTTT. Amino acid sequence: CATSRENSDQPQHF.

This rearrangement joins TRBV28 to TRBJ1-1; D not certain. Germline loops: CDR1 MDHEN, CDR2 SYDVKM. The CDR3 has 14 residues. Trimming pared 2 bases from V and 3 bases from J, leaving 10 bases between. The CDR3 DNA is TGTGCCAGCAGTTTAATTGGGATTGACACTGAAGCTTTCTTT. Its protein product is CASSLIGIDTEAFF.

This clonotype was seen only a few times. The V gene is TRBV6-1, the J gene TRBJ2-7; D tentatively reads TRBD1 or TRBD2 (6 bases each). In germline, CDR1 is MNHNS, CDR2 SASEGT. This CDR3 has 14 residues. V dropped 4 bases and J dropped 3 bases, with 13 bases sitting between them. Here the CDR3 reads CASSVSGGGYEQYF. As DNA, the CDR3 is TGTGCCAGCAGTGTCAGCGGAGGGGGCTACGAGCAGTACTTC.

There are many counts of this clonotype. The rearrangement links TRBV7-3 to TRBJ1-1; D call uncertain. CDR3 length: 14 amino acids. Germline lookup yields CDR1 SGHTA and CDR2 FQGTGA. Trimming removed 8 bases at V and 1 base at J, with 14 bases between. CDR3 DNA sequence: TGTGCCAGCCGCGAGGGTAGTGGGAACACTGAAGCTTTCTTT. This codes for CASREGSGNTEAFF.

This clonotype was counted at least ten times. The chain employs TRBV12-3 or TRBV12-4 and TRBJ2-5, with TRBD2 matching 9 bases. J was trimmed by 4 bases and V by 6 bases; bases with no gene match: 6. The CDR3 runs to 14 residues. This chain's CDR3 is CASSFGGGVETQYF. The CDR3 DNA reads as TGTGCCAGCAGCTTCGGCGGGGGGGTAGAGACCCAGTACTTC.

This clonotype was found many times. The chain joins TRBV5-8 to TRBJ2-3, with a weak D call TRBD1 (5 bases). V lost 0 bases and J lost 1, with 6 bases in between. The CDR3 loop spans 14 amino acids. Germline CDR1 and CDR2: SGHTS and YDEGEE. Here the CDR3 DNA reads TGTGCCAGCAGCTTGGAACAGGGCACAGATACGCAGTATTTT. Protein: CASSLEQGTDTQYF.

In its sample, this clonotype was seen a few times. The chain couples TRBV9 to TRBJ1-4, with a possible D match to TRBD1 (5 bases). This CDR3 is built from 14 residues. V shed 3 bases and J shed 4 bases, with 10 bases lying between them. Germline CDR1 is SGDLS and CDR2 is YYNGEE. Written as DNA, the CDR3 is TGTGCCAGCAGCGCCCGGGACGGTAATGAAAAACTGTTTTTT. It specifies CASSARDGNEKLFF.

This clonotype was seen repeatedly, ten times or more. The rearrangement uses TRBV7-2 and TRBJ2-2, with D perhaps matching TRBD1 or TRBD2 (5 bases each). The CDR3 is 16 amino acids. The V gene lost 3 bases and the J gene lost 1 base, with 12 bases spanning the gap. CDR1 and CDR2 from the germline V gene are SGHTA and FQGNSA. CDR3 protein: CASSFFAGRNTGELFF. The CDR3 coding sequence is TGTGCCAGCAGCTTCTTTGCAGGGAGGAACACCGGGGAGCTGTTTTTT.

This clonotype was seen ten or more times. J is TRBJ1-2 and V is TRBV20-1; no definite D call. V lost 5 bases, J lost 5 bases, and 12 bases lay in between. Germline V lookup: CDR1 DFQATT, CDR2 SNEGSKA (reference sequence). The CDR3 has 12 amino acids. The CDR3 bases are TGCAGTGCTCCTGACTGGGATTATGGCTACACCTTC. As protein: CSAPDWDYGYTF.

This clonotype has at least ten counts. The chain couples TRBV18 to TRBJ1-1; D is unclear. Germline values: CDR1 KGHSH, CDR2 LQKENI. V was shortened by 5 bases and J by 0 bases, with 7 bases between the two germline ends. The CDR3 runs to 13 residues. The CDR3 DNA sequence: TGTGCCAGCTCAAACCATGTGAACACTGAAGCTTTCTTT. This codes for CASSNHVNTEAFF.

The table lists this clonotype with a few counts. This chain connects TRBV28 to TRBJ2-7, with a possible D match to TRBD2 (5 bases). Trimming removed 6 bases from V and 3 bases from J, with 18 bases in between. Germline-derived CDR1 and CDR2 are MDHEN and SYDVKM. This CDR3 has 15 amino acids. The CDR3 spells CASRLARGPFYEQYF. For the CDR3, the DNA is TGTGCCAGCAGATTAGCGAGAGGGCCATTCTACGAGCAGTACTTC.

This clonotype showed up just a few times. This chain links TRBV5-1 with TRBJ2-7, with D possibly being TRBD2 (5 bases). Germline V gives CDR1 SGHRS, CDR2 YFSETQ. The CDR3 has 13 residues. V was clipped by 0 bases and J by 3 bases, with 7 bases between them. CDR3 residues: CASSLDGLYEQYF. The DNA of the CDR3 is TGCGCCAGCAGCTTGGACGGACTCTACGAGCAGTACTTC.